This T cell receptor (beta chain) was retrieved from a study of T cells in Graves' hyperthyroidism and ophthalmopathy. In the study overall: The initial diagnosis was the point when peripheral blood was collected, ahead of any treatment. Study-wide results and caveats: Model predictions of ophthalmopathy came a median 6.5 months before onset.

From RNA transcripts, TCR beta CDR3 regions were amplified. A first-round RT-PCR of the TCR CDR3 used the HTBI primer set. TCRdb analysed the multiplex PCR reads with MiXCR anew, one entry per CDR3 protein. The sample yields hundreds of thousands of distinct CDR3 sequences, approximately 15% seen once. This clonotype has more than one count but fewer than ten. Its antigen is not identified. Losses at the gene ends were 2 bases for V and 2 bases for J; bases not matched to a gene: 3. CDR3 length: 16 amino acids. Germline values: CDR1 MGHRA, CDR2 YSYEKL. Material: blood. The sequence derives from a woman aged 40 to 49 with Graves' ophthalmopathy. The genes are TRBV4-1 and TRBJ2-5; 12 positions match TRBD2. For the CDR3, the DNA is TGCGCCAGCAGCCAACCTCTAGCGGGGGGGCAAGAGACCCAGTACTTC. Translation gives CASSQPLAGGQETQYF.